Sequencing of this T cell receptor (beta chain) was carried out in a study of T cell changes during pregnancy in multiple sclerosis. This table comes from immunoSEQ multiplex PCR, and its TCRdb copy is limited to in-frame clones, with some not included. The profile shows tens of thousands of clones, over 75% of them singletons. This CDR3 is 14 amino acids long. Germline V gives CDR1 MDHEN, CDR2 SYDVKM. Trimming removed 6 bases from V and 5 bases from J, with 16 bases in between. The sample in question was peripheral blood, obtained in the first trimester of pregnancy. The sequence came from a female donor with multiple sclerosis, enrolled in a pregnancy study. This sequence joins TRBV28 and TRBJ1-2; tentatively, D is TRBD1 (6 bases). In nucleotides, the CDR3 is TGTGCCAGCAGCCCGCGGACAGCTACTTATGGCTACACCTTC. This encodes CASSPRTATYGYTF.